The TCR beta chain under discussion was sequenced for a study of cytomegalovirus exposure and HLA in healthy donors. Study-wide context: Earlier findings included approximately 120 million unique TCR beta sequences obtained from approximately 170 million T cells.

Researchers ran the PCR with 60 Vbeta and 13 Jbeta primers. Sequenced by immunoSEQ multiplex PCR; TCRdb stores in-frame clones only, minus some. The sample has approximately 150,000 clones, about three quarters seen once. Study findings and constraints: A later analysis linked a missense variant in DCLRE1C to the trimming of TCR beta V and J genes. In vitro testing confirmed a few CMV-associated chains as specific for CMV antigens. In presence/absence analyses, roughly uniform sequencing depth across donors was assumed.

V lost 2 bases to trimming and J lost 2 bases, with 8 bases between them. This CDR3 is built from 14 residues. Germline assignment: CDR1 MNHEY and CDR2 SVGAGI. This clone was counted a single time. Its antigen is currently unknown. Sequences were obtained from PBMCs. The chain carries TRBV6-5 and TRBJ2-3, with D tentatively TRBD2 (6 bases). The source of this sequence is a young woman in good health and CMV-seropositive. Here the CDR3 reads CASSYGGFTDTQYF. In nucleotides, the CDR3 is TGTGCCAGCAGTTACGGGGGGTTCACAGATACGCAGTATTTT.